This is a list of T cell receptor beta chains from one sample in a study of shared clonotypes between healthy human individuals. The protocol was immunoSEQ multiplex PCR, while the TCRdb copy is restricted to in-frame clones and leaves out a portion. The sample includes some 2.3 million clones, 93% of them seen just once. Sequencing was performed on naive CD4+ T cells from PBMCs. The receptor set was obtained from a man aged 18 to 29 in good health. Some clones in this sample may be carry-over from other donors' samples. CDR3s include the opening cysteine and the closing phenylalanine or tryptophan. Fields, in order: CDR3 protein, D gene, V gene, J gene. D genes are given only for firm matches.

CDR3aa: CASNALGRRNTEAFF
d_gene: .
v_gene: TRBV5-4
j_gene: TRBJ1-1

CDR3aa: CASRTGVSADTQYF
d_gene: TRBD1
v_gene: TRBV5-1
j_gene: TRBJ2-3

CDR3aa: CASSGTSGLATGELFF
d_gene: TRBD2
v_gene: TRBV9
j_gene: TRBJ2-2

CDR3aa: CASSRGGQGLAQYF
d_gene: TRBD2
v_gene: TRBV5-1
j_gene: TRBJ2-5

CDR3aa: CASRPLGGGYGYTF
d_gene: .
v_gene: TRBV6-5
j_gene: TRBJ1-2

CDR3aa: CASSVSSRGGTQYF
d_gene: TRBD1
v_gene: TRBV9
j_gene: TRBJ2-3

CDR3aa: CASSREGQGVQPQHF
d_gene: TRBD1
v_gene: TRBV6-6
j_gene: TRBJ1-5

CDR3aa: CASSRGGLGETQYF
d_gene: .
v_gene: TRBV11-3
j_gene: TRBJ2-5

CDR3aa: CASSLGGTENQPQHF
d_gene: TRBD1
v_gene: TRBV5-1
j_gene: TRBJ1-5

CDR3aa: CASSRTATGEQFF
d_gene: .
v_gene: TRBV7-2
j_gene: TRBJ2-1

CDR3aa: CASSVALAGANTGELFF
d_gene: TRBD2
v_gene: TRBV9
j_gene: TRBJ2-2

CDR3aa: CASSLAESGGEKLFF
d_gene: .
v_gene: TRBV7-9
j_gene: TRBJ1-4

CDR3aa: CASSGSPGDTIYF
d_gene: .
v_gene: TRBV5-5
j_gene: TRBJ1-3